This TCR beta chain was found in a study of CD8 T cells in ankylosing spondylitis (dated by TCRdb to 2016 to 2017). With respect to the entire study: The study set out to find disease-linked TCR variants by profiling T cell receptor beta repertoires in ankylosing spondylitis patients and healthy donors. The full study cohort was made up of 25 ankylosing spondylitis patients and 108 healthy donors. Peripheral blood was sampled, and synovial fluid was additionally collected from ankylosing spondylitis patients. Overall study results and their limits: Blood from ankylosing spondylitis patients appeared to be characterized by a TCR beta motif made up of several highly homologous amino acid variants. Some TCR beta motif variants had previously been reported in synovial fluid and blood of reactive arthritis patients, which suggested common disease-initiation mechanisms. The disease-linked clones were reported as significantly enriched in matched synovial fluid samples from ankylosing spondylitis patients. The disease-linked clones had a CD8+ phenotype and were found at relatively low frequencies in peripheral blood.

The CDR3 numbers 13 residues from cysteine through phenylalanine. Only the CDR3 portion is preserved as DNA: 39 bases, with reading frame beginning at the first base. The CDR1 and CDR2 encoded by the germline V gene are ENHRY and SYGVKD. V loses 10 bases at its end and J loses 9 bases; junction bases beyond the gene matches: 12. The sample holds a few counts of this clonotype. The target of this receptor is not known. No clone much larger than this one lies a single base away; base qualities are absent. Sequencing took place on an Illumina HiSeq 2500. TCR beta libraries were prepared by quantitative 5'-RACE with molecular barcodes. The authors processed their data as follows. To identify disease-linked TCR variants, a new computational method was used, one built on a probabilistic model of VDJ rearrangement. TCRdb trimmed public reads at Q25 via fastp, called clones via MiXCR and kept in-frame beta chains. CDR3 protein duplicates are merged, each entry listing the most common genes and DNA. It is TCRdb's table, rather than the study itself, that gives the V and J calls and clone size. Here the sample has hundreds of thousands of distinct CDR3 sequences; 10% to 15% occur a single time. The ten largest clones add up to approximately 0.46% of the sample.

Material for sequencing was blood, either unsorted or a sorted T cell fraction (not recorded which). This TCR was recovered from a male donor with ankylosing spondylitis. The chain uses TRBV10-3 and TRBJ2-7; 10 central nucleotides agree with TRBD2. CDR3 region: CATSSGRELGQYF. The base sequence is TGTGCCACCTCTAGCGGGAGAGAGTTGGGGCAGTACTTC.